This T cell receptor beta chain derives from a study of vaccination and CD4 T cells after COVID-19. Whole-study context: Post-vaccine sample collection happened at a median of roughly 72 days after dose two, ranging 14 to 241.

Sequencing of DNA taken from cultured CD4+ T cells relied on the Oncomine TCR Beta short-read assay. After culture, CD4+ T cells served as the source for genomic DNA extraction. TCRdb processed the PCR reads anew with MiXCR; each CDR3 protein has one entry. The sample contains roughly 8,700 distinct CDR3 sequences, 40% to 55% of which appear only once. The germline V and J ends were trimmed by 7 bases and 2 bases, with 21 bases remaining between them. Germline CDR1 and CDR2: DFQATT and SNEGSKA (reference sequence). The length of the CDR3 is 15 residues. Concerning this clonotype: Its antigen is unknown.

Treatment specified: roughly 10-day PBMC culture with coronavirus spike peptide pools or control peptides (ViraFEST assay). Harvesting of the unexposed donor's CD4+ T cells predated the COVID-19 pandemic (2011-2018). Using peptide pools, antigen-specific T cells were expanded in ViraFEST before TCRs were sequenced. The sequencing input was CD4+ T cells from blood, cultured in vitro. The chain recombines TRBV20-1 with TRBJ2-7; TRBD1 or TRBD2 may be the D gene (5 bases each). This TCR came from a human donor in good health. DNA for the CDR3: TGCAGTGGCATAAGGGACCACACCGGAACCTACGAGCAGTACTTC. Translation: CSGIRDHTGTYEQYF.